Reported below is one T cell receptor beta chain. No antigen is known for it. V was pared by 5 bases and J by 2 bases, with 5 bases of the junction left unmatched. The germline V gene encodes CDR1 MNHNS and CDR2 SASEGT. The CDR3 spans 15 residues. The method was immunoSEQ multiplex PCR; TCRdb's version includes in-frame clones alone and lacks a portion of them. Counted here are about 64,000 clones, around three quarters occurring once; the ten biggest clones make up about 8.3%. These data originate in a study of radiotherapy plus CTLA-4 blockade in lung cancer. Overall study: Patients showed objective responses in roughly 19% of cases and disease control in under 35%.

Overall study findings and caveats: Peripheral blood showed expansion of tumor-derived TCR clones after radiotherapy and ipilimumab. Reported findings show early blood T cell clone dynamics, with interferon-beta, best predicted response.

CTLA-4 blockade using ipilimumab, together with focal radiation, was received by patients with chemo-refractory metastatic non-small-cell lung cancer. V is TRBV6-1 and J is TRBJ1-2; TRBD1 matches at 10 bases. The input for sequencing was peripheral blood, taken from a patient treated with radiotherapy plus ipilimumab. This TCR derives from a human donor with non-small cell lung cancer whose response to radiotherapy plus ipilimumab could not be evaluated. The CDR3 is CASSLGTGENYGYTF. As DNA, the CDR3 is TGTGCCAGCAGTCTCGGGACAGGGGAAAACTATGGCTACACCTTC.